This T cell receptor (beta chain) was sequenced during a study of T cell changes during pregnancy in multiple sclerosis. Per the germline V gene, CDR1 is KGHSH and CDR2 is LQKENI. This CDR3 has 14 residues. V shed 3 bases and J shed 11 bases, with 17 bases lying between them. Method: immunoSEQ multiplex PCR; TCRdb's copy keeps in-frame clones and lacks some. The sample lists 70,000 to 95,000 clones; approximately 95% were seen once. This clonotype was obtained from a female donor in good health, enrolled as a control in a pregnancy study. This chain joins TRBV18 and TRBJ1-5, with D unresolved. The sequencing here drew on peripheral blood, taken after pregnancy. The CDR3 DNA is TGTGCCAGCTCACCCCTCGAGGGTATCAGAACCCAGCATTTT. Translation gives CASSPLEGIRTQHF.